These 26 T cell receptor beta chains were all obtained from the same sample, sequenced in a study of shared clonotypes between healthy human individuals. Here immunoSEQ multiplex PCR was the method, and the copy in TCRdb shows in-frame clones only, minus some. Among around 2,000,000 clones listed, 95% were seen once. The sample comprised naive CD4+ T cells sorted from blood. Subset denoted: CD45RA+ positively selected. These receptors were collected from a man younger than 35 in good health.

This chain uses TRBV5-4 with TRBJ2-5; D ambiguous. Germline assignment: CDR1 SGHNT and CDR2 YYREEE (reference sequence). The V end was cut by 1 base, the J end by 3 bases, with 7 bases between. This CDR3 contains 13 residues. CDR3 in amino acids: CASSLLGEETQYF. CDR3 DNA sequence: TGTGCCAGCAGCTTGCTGGGCGAAGAGACCCAGTACTTC.

Of note for this clone: This sample also contains other DNA sequences that code for the same CDR3. The J gene is TRBJ1-5, the V gene TRBV6-1; D gene ambiguous. This CDR3 has 15 residues. The V gene lost 1 base and the J gene lost 0 bases, with 7 bases spanning the gap. In germline, CDR1 is MNHNS, CDR2 SASEGT. Here the CDR3 DNA reads TGTGCCAGCAGTGAAGGCAGTTATAGCAATCAGCCCCAGCATTTT. Its protein is CASSEGSYSNQPQHF.

The chain couples TRBV14 to TRBJ1-2; D gene unclear. V was clipped by 4 bases and J by 2 bases, with 8 bases between them. This CDR3 region has 13 residues. Germline CDR1 and CDR2: SGHDN and FVKESK. The CDR3 loop is CASSRSQNYGYTF. The CDR3, as DNA: TGTGCCAGCAGCCGGAGTCAGAACTATGGCTACACCTTC.

V gene TRBV10-3 combines with J gene TRBJ2-2, with no clear D. Germline V lookup: CDR1 ENHRY, CDR2 SYGVKD. This CDR3 has 14 residues. The V end was cut by 2 bases, the J end by 0 bases, with 4 bases between. This CDR3 is CAISEVPNTGELFF. CDR3 bases: TGTGCCATCAGTGAGGTCCCGAACACCGGGGAGCTGTTTTTT.

The V call is TRBV10-2, the J call TRBJ1-6; TRBD1 might be the D (5 bases). In germline, CDR1 is WSHSY, CDR2 SAAADI. Trimming pared 0 bases from V and 8 bases from J, leaving 11 bases between. CDR3 size: 15 residues. The CDR3 sequence: CASSESGQGHSPLHF. CDR3 coding DNA: TGCGCCAGCAGTGAGTCGGGTCAGGGTCATTCACCCCTCCACTTT.

The V call is TRBV9, the J call TRBJ2-3; the match to TRBD2 covers 13 bases. The germline V gene encodes CDR1 SGDLS and CDR2 YYNGEE. J gave up 1 base and V 4 bases, and 3 bases lay outside the gene matches. CDR3 length: 16 amino acids. As DNA, the CDR3 is TGTGCCAGCAGCACGGGACTAGCGGGGCGCACAGATACGCAGTATTTT. Its translation is CASSTGLAGRTDTQYF.

This chain joins TRBV6-6 and TRBJ2-7; D might be TRBD2 (5 bases). The CDR3 covers 13 residues. Germline V gene data show CDR1 as MNHNY and CDR2 as SVGAGI (reference sequence). Trimming stripped 5 bases from V and 0 bases from J, with 8 bases between. CDR3 loop: CASSGGSSYEQYF. The DNA for the CDR3 is TGTGCCAGCAGTGGCGGGTCCTCCTACGAGCAGTACTTC.

This chain links TRBV30 with TRBJ2-7; 7 positions match TRBD1. Per germline, CDR1 GTSNPN and CDR2 SVGIG (reference sequence). After removal of 4 bases from V and 1 base from J, the junction contained 7 bases not matched to a gene. The CDR3 totals 14 residues. CDR3 coding DNA: TGTGCCTGGAATAATGGACAGGCGTCCTACGAGCAGTACTTC. This codes for CAWNNGQASYEQYF.

The chain uses TRBV6-5 and TRBJ2-7, with D tentatively TRBD2 (5 bases). Germline assignment: CDR1 MNHEY and CDR2 SVGAGI. This CDR3 is 14 amino acids long. V shed 6 bases and J shed 3 bases, with 15 bases lying between them. CDR3 amino acids: CASSPPGLGYEQYF. The CDR3 DNA reads TGTGCCAGCAGCCCACCGGGGTTAGGCTACGAGCAGTACTTC.

The chain couples TRBV5-1 to TRBJ2-7; TRBD1 or TRBD2 may be the D gene (5 bases each). The ends were cut back, 0 bases at V and 3 bases at J, with 13 bases in the middle. This CDR3 has 15 amino acids. The germline gives CDR1 SGHRS, CDR2 YFSETQ. CDR3 loop: CASSLGGQGVYEQYF. The CDR3 DNA reads as TGCGCCAGCAGCTTGGGAGGTCAGGGAGTCTACGAGCAGTACTTC.

The chain uses TRBV14 and TRBJ1-2, with D unclear. The germline V and J ends were trimmed by 3 bases and 1 base, with 6 bases remaining between them. The CDR3 spans 13 residues. Germline CDR1 is SGHDN and CDR2 is FVKESK. DNA for the CDR3: TGTGCCAGCAGCCATGTGGTTAACTATGGCTACACCTTC. Its protein is CASSHVVNYGYTF. Variable domain in full (rest from reference TRBV14 and TRBJ1-2): EAGVTQFPSHSVIEKGQTVTLRCDPISGHDNLYWYRRVMGKEIKFLLHFVKESKQDESGMPNNRFLAERTGGTYSTLKVQPAELEDSGVYFCASSHVVNYGYTFGSGTRLTVV.

The rearrangement links TRBV18 to TRBJ1-2, with D possibly being TRBD1 (5 bases). Looked up from germline, CDR1 is KGHSH and CDR2 is LQKENI. This CDR3 comprises 16 residues. Trimming shortened V by 3 bases and J by 3 bases, and 17 bases separated the two germline ends. CDR3 DNA: TGTGCCAGCTCACCCACCGGGACGAGGGGAGACTATGGCTACACCTTC. Residues: CASSPTGTRGDYGYTF.

The chain combines TRBV4-1 with TRBJ1-4; D is unresolved. V shed 1 base and J shed 0 bases, with 9 bases lying between them. Germline V gene data show CDR1 as MGHRA and CDR2 as YSYEKL. The CDR3 extends over 16 amino acids. The CDR3 region has the DNA TGCGCCAGCAGCCAAGGGTTCGGTGCAACTAATGAAAAACTGTTTTTT. Translated, it gives CASSQGFGATNEKLFF.

The CDR3 nucleotides are TGTGCCAGCTCACCTGAACAGGGGAGCTATGGCTACACCTTC. This translates into CASSPEQGSYGYTF. The rearrangement uses TRBV18 and TRBJ1-2, with TRBD1 matching 7 bases. With 3 bases clipped from V and 4 bases from J, the junction kept 5 bases outside the gene matches. The V gene's germline CDR1 is KGHSH and CDR2 LQKENI. This CDR3 is built from 14 residues.

The gene calls are TRBV11-2 and TRBJ1-6; D unresolved. This CDR3 contains 15 residues. Germline V lookup: CDR1 SGHAT, CDR2 FQNNGV. Deletions cut 2 bases from V and 7 bases from J, with 12 bases between. CDR3 in amino acids: CASSLLVISNSPLHF. The CDR3 DNA is TGTGCCAGCAGCTTATTAGTGATTTCGAATTCACCCCTCCACTTT.

As to this clone: Other DNA sequences of this sample code for an identical CDR3. The chain uses TRBV10-3 and TRBJ2-1; the D is unclear. Trimming took off 3 bases at V and 0 bases at J, with 6 bases between the two ends. Germline V gene data show CDR1 as ENHRY and CDR2 as SYGVKD. The CDR3 runs to 14 residues. The CDR3 protein is CAISDGSSYNEQFF. In nucleotides, the CDR3 is TGTGCCATCAGTGATGGTAGCTCCTACAATGAGCAGTTCTTC.

The rearrangement uses TRBV18 and TRBJ2-2; TRBD1 matches 7 bases. The CDR3 extends over 14 amino acids. CDR1 and CDR2 from the germline V gene are KGHSH and LQKENI. V was clipped by 4 bases and J by 3 bases; unmatched bases: 2. DNA of the CDR3: TGTGCCAGCTCACGGGACAGATACACCGGGGAGCTGTTTTTT. Protein sequence: CASSRDRYTGELFF.

Details on this clone: Other nucleotide sequences in the sample specify the same CDR3. The chain has TRBV6-1 and TRBJ2-7, with D perhaps given as TRBD1 or TRBD2 (6 bases each). Trimming left V 3 bases short and J 0 bases short, with 9 bases between. Germline CDR1 is MNHNS and CDR2 is SASEGT. The CDR3 runs to 14 residues. The CDR3 protein is CASSEEGGSYEQYF. CDR3 DNA sequence: TGTGCCAGCAGTGAGGAGGGGGGCTCCTACGAGCAGTACTTC.

This clone is a singleton in its sample. The chain combines TRBV10-3 with TRBJ2-7; D gene uncertain. The CDR3 is made up of 14 amino acids. The germline gives CDR1 ENHRY, CDR2 SYGVKD. Trimming cost V 7 bases and J 0 bases, with 13 bases left between them. CDR3 protein: CAITTDRSSYEQYF. The CDR3 DNA reads as TGTGCCATCACCACGGACCGCAGCTCCTACGAGCAGTACTTC.

J is TRBJ1-2 and V is TRBV5-1; maybe TRBD1 (6 bases). V was pared by 5 bases and J by 4 bases, with 12 bases between. This CDR3 has 13 residues. Germline V gene lookup returns CDR1 SGHRS and CDR2 YFSETQ. The CDR3, as DNA: TGCGCCAGCAGTGAGGACAGTGTCTATGGCTACACCTTC. This codes for CASSEDSVYGYTF. Full variable domain (outside the CDR3, taken from reference TRBV5-1 and TRBJ1-2): KAGVTQTPRYLIKTRGQQVTLSCSPISGHRSVSWYQQTPGQGLQFLFEYFSETQRNKGNFPGRFSGRQFSNSRSEMNVSTLELGDSALYLCASSEDSVYGYTFGSGTRLTVV.

In regard to this clone: This same CDR3 is encoded by further DNA sequences in the sample. This sequence joins TRBV10-3 and TRBJ2-7; D is possibly TRBD2 (5 bases). The length of the CDR3 is 14 residues. CDR1 and CDR2 (germline): ENHRY, SYGVKD. Trimming removed 4 bases from V and 0 bases from J, with 10 bases in between. The CDR3 is CAISGTASSYEQYF. The CDR3 DNA follows: TGTGCCATCAGTGGGACTGCGAGCTCCTACGAGCAGTACTTC.

The chain uses TRBV25-1 and TRBJ1-3, with D unclear. The CDR3 length is 13 residues. The germline gives CDR1 MGHDK, CDR2 SYGVNS. With 6 bases removed from V and 0 bases from J, the gap between germline ends came to 6 bases. CDR3 DNA: TGTGCCAGCAGCCGCGTCTCTGGAAACACCATATATTTT. It yields the protein CASSRVSGNTIYF.

This clone was seen a single time. The chain combines TRBV5-1 with TRBJ2-1; 9 bases agree with TRBD1. J was trimmed by 8 bases and V by 6 bases; bases with no gene match: 9. This CDR3 region has 14 residues. Germline CDR1 reads SGHRS; CDR2 reads YFSETQ. The CDR3, as DNA: TGCGCCAGCACCCTGGACAGGGGCGGGGATGAGCAGTTCTTC. As protein: CASTLDRGGDEQFF.

Concerning this clone itself: The sample has other DNA sequences that encode this CDR3 too. The rearrangement uses TRBV5-1 and TRBJ2-1; 10 bases are a match to TRBD1. Germline CDR1 reads SGHRS; CDR2 reads YFSETQ. The CDR3 is 14 amino acids. V dropped 0 bases and J dropped 7; count of bases not matched to a gene: 1. The CDR3 protein is CASSLGQGANEQFF. The CDR3 nucleotides are TGCGCCAGCAGCTTGGGACAGGGGGCAAATGAGCAGTTCTTC.

The chain links TRBV7-8 to TRBJ2-3; weak D call: TRBD1 (6 bases). V dropped 5 bases and J dropped 1 base, with 7 bases sitting between them. The CDR3 is 13 amino acids. The germline gives CDR1 SGHVS, CDR2 FQNEAQ. CDR3 nucleotides: TGTGCCAGCAGCCGGACAGGCACAGATACGCAGTATTTT. It codes for CASSRTGTDTQYF.

The rearrangement links TRBV27 to TRBJ2-7, with D maybe TRBD1 (7 bases). The CDR3 is 15 amino acids. Per germline, CDR1 MNHEY and CDR2 SMNVEV (reference sequence). V lost 5 bases and J 5 bases, leaving 19 bases between the germline ends. This CDR3 reads CASSDRDLGNHEQYF. CDR3 in DNA: TGTGCCAGCAGTGACAGGGACTTAGGGAACCACGAGCAGTACTTC.